One and the same sample provided the 20 T cell receptor beta chains below, sequenced in a study of blood T cells in healthy people across ages. The authors ran a second PCR of about 7 to 11 cycles using a sample-barcoded 5' primer and a J-beta primer mix. TCRdb called the 5' RACE reads again in MiXCR, with one record for every CDR3 protein. This table holds roughly 1,100,000 distinct CDR3 sequences, approximately 25% found once. This sample also belongs to another study, concerning T cells of mothers and their children.

Sequencing was carried out using blood. The receptors stem from a girl under 10 years old in good health.

The genes are TRBV20-1 and TRBJ1-1; tentatively, D is TRBD1 (6 bases). The V gene's germline CDR1 is DFQATT and CDR2 SNEGSKA (reference sequence). The CDR3 covers 12 residues. Trimming removed 5 bases at V and 6 bases at J, with 13 bases between. CDR3 nucleotide sequence: TGCAGTGCTCCTACAGGGCTTTCTGAAGCTTTCTTT. Translation: CSAPTGLSEAFF.

The rearrangement links TRBV20-1 to TRBJ1-3; D remains ambiguous. From germline, CDR1 is DFQATT and CDR2 SNEGSKA (reference sequence). The length of the CDR3 is 15 residues. V was cut by 6 bases and J by 0 bases, with 15 bases left in between. CDR3 DNA sequence: TGCAGTGCCCCCGACTTGAAACGCTCTGGAAACACCATATATTTT. Residues: CSAPDLKRSGNTIYF.

V gene TRBV28 combines with J gene TRBJ2-5, with 7 nucleotides matching TRBD2. With V trimmed by 4 bases and J by 0 bases, 5 bases remained unmatched. The length of the CDR3 is 15 residues. Germline V CDR1 and CDR2: MDHEN, SYDVKM. CDR3 coding DNA: TGTGCCAGCAGTTCGCTAGCGGCGTACCAAGAGACCCAGTACTTC. This sequence encodes CASSSLAAYQETQYF.

The table lists this clonotype with a few counts. The rearrangement links TRBV5-1 to TRBJ2-5; D may be TRBD1 or TRBD2 (6 bases each). The J call may not be correct, given that the DNA end is closer to TRBJ2-7. Germline CDR1 is SGHRS and CDR2 is YFSETQ. CDR3 length: 12 residues. Here the CDR3 DNA reads TGCGCCAGCGGGGAGGACAGTTACGAGCAGTACTTC. Translation gives CASGEDSYEQYF.

The chain combines TRBV20-1 with TRBJ2-4; D ambiguous. This CDR3 contains 14 residues. V was clipped by 5 bases and J by 1 base, with 12 bases between them. Germline V gene lookup returns CDR1 DFQATT and CDR2 SNEGSKA (reference sequence). Written as DNA, the CDR3 is TGCAGTGCTCACTACGGTAGTGCCAAAAACATTCAGTACTTC. It yields the protein CSAHYGSAKNIQYF.

This rearrangement joins TRBV18 to TRBJ2-3, with 9 nucleotides matching TRBD2. The CDR3 loop spans 15 amino acids. J lost 5 bases, V lost 3 bases, and 6 bases had no gene match. In germline, CDR1 is KGHSH, CDR2 LQKENI. CDR3 nucleotides: TGTGCCAGCTCACCTAGCGGGGGAGCCAGAGATACGCAGTATTTT. This gives the protein CASSPSGGARDTQYF.

There are a few counts of this clonotype. The rearrangement links TRBV28 to TRBJ2-5; 11 nucleotides match TRBD2. CDR1 and CDR2 from the germline V gene are MDHEN and SYDVKM. With 2 bases clipped from V and 11 bases from J, the junction kept 4 bases outside the gene matches. This CDR3 comprises 13 residues. CDR3 nucleotides: TGTGCCAGCAGTTTAAATAGCGGGGGGGAGCAGTACTTC. It encodes CASSLNSGGEQYF.

This clonotype was detected once. The rearrangement joins TRBV20-1 to TRBJ2-1; 7 bases are shared with TRBD2. Trimming removed 3 bases from V and 8 bases from J; junction bases left unmatched: 7. The CDR3 runs 13 residues. Germline CDR1 is DFQATT and CDR2 is SNEGSKA (reference sequence). The CDR3 DNA reads TGCAGTGCTAGTGACGGCGGGAGTTATGAGCAGTTCTTC. Translated: CSASDGGSYEQFF.

The table lists this clonotype with a few counts. This rearrangement joins TRBV20-1 to TRBJ2-5; possible D gene TRBD2, 5 bases. The DNA end is more similar to TRBJ2-7, so the J call may be wrong. Looked up from germline, CDR1 is DFQATT and CDR2 is SNEGSKA (reference sequence). This CDR3 comprises 14 residues. CDR3 loop: CSARERTAGYEQYF. CDR3 nucleotides: TGCAGTGCTAGAGAGCGGACGGCGGGCTACGAGCAGTACTTC.

This chain links TRBV4-1 with TRBJ1-1; the D is unclear. The CDR3 extends over 17 amino acids. Germline V gene data show CDR1 as MGHRA and CDR2 as YSYEKL. Trimming cost V 0 bases and J 1 base, with 15 bases left between them. CDR3 sequence (DNA): TGCGCCAGCAGCCAAGAGGGGTTGTTGGGCCCGAACACTGAAGCTTTCTTT. It specifies CASSQEGLLGPNTEAFF.

CDR3 sequence (DNA): TGCAGTGCTAGTTCCCTGTACAGAACTAGCACAGATACGCAGTATTTT. Its protein product is CSASSLYRTSTDTQYF. This sequence joins TRBV20-1 and TRBJ2-3; D is uncertain. Per germline, CDR1 DFQATT and CDR2 SNEGSKA (reference sequence). Deletions cut 3 bases from V and 0 bases from J, with 16 bases between. This CDR3 is built from 16 residues.

This sequence joins TRBV27 and TRBJ2-5, with 8 bases lining up with TRBD2. The germline V gene encodes CDR1 MNHEY and CDR2 SMNVEV (reference sequence). J gave up 3 bases and V 4 bases, and 7 bases lay outside the gene matches. The CDR3 covers 15 residues. This CDR3 is CASSSAGGGEETQYF. DNA of the CDR3: TGTGCCAGCAGTTCCGCCGGGGGGGGGGAAGAGACCCAGTACTTC.

The gene calls are TRBV11-1 and TRBJ2-3, with 9 bases lining up with TRBD2. Germline loops: CDR1 SGHAT, CDR2 FQDESV (reference sequence). With 3 bases clipped from V and 7 bases from J, the junction kept 8 bases outside the gene matches. This CDR3 spans 15 amino acids. CDR3: CASSFLSGSSYTQYF. The CDR3 nucleotides read TGTGCCAGCAGCTTCCTTAGCGGGAGTAGCTATACGCAGTATTTT. Variable domain in full (rest from reference TRBV11-1 and TRBJ2-3): EAEVAQSPRYKITEKSQAVAFWCDPISGHATLYWYRQILGQGPELLVQFQDESVVDDSQLPKDRFSAERLKGVDSTLKIQPAELGDSAMYLCASSFLSGSSYTQYFGPGTRLTVL.

In this sample, this clonotype turned up a few times. The J gene is TRBJ2-1, the V gene TRBV7-9; the match to TRBD2 covers 10 bases. Gene TRBJ2-7 matches the end of the DNA better, so the J call may be wrong. Germline CDR1 and CDR2: SEHNR and FQNEAQ (reference sequence). This CDR3 spans 12 amino acids. This CDR3 is CASTSGRYEQYF. Here the CDR3 DNA reads TGTGCCTCGACTAGCGGGCGCTACGAGCAGTACTTC.

This clonotype turned up a few times. The chain combines TRBV7-2 with TRBJ1-5, with a tentative D call TRBD1 (5 bases). V shed 3 bases and J shed 3 bases, with 6 bases lying between them. Germline lookup yields CDR1 SGHTA and CDR2 FQGNSA. The CDR3 totals 13 residues. The CDR3 spells CASSFGHNQPQHF. CDR3 DNA sequence: TGTGCCAGCAGCTTTGGACACAATCAGCCCCAGCATTTT.

This clonotype was picked up a small number of times. The rearrangement joins TRBV6-1 to TRBJ1-5; tentatively, D is TRBD1 (6 bases). V was shortened by 2 bases and J by 5 bases, with 13 bases between the two germline ends. The CDR3 consists of 15 residues. Looked up from germline, CDR1 is MNHNS and CDR2 is SASEGT. CDR3 in DNA: TGTGCCAGCAGTGAAATCTCAGGGGCGGATCAGCCCCAGCATTTT. It yields the protein CASSEISGADQPQHF.

The genes are TRBV7-6 and TRBJ2-5; D may match TRBD1 or TRBD2 (5 bases each). Looked up from germline, CDR1 is SGHVS and CDR2 is FNYEAQ. This CDR3 comprises 15 residues. Between the trimmed V and J ends, which lost 4 bases and 1 base, there was a span of 13 bases. The CDR3 sequence: CASSSTPGPQETQYF. The CDR3 bases are TGTGCCAGCAGCTCTACCCCGGGGCCCCAAGAGACCCAGTACTTC. The full variable domain, with the rest looked up from reference TRBV7-6 and TRBJ2-5, is GAGVSQSPRYKVTKRGQDVALRCDPISGHVSLYWYRQALGQGPEFLTYFNYEAQQDKSGLPNDRFSAERPEGSISTLTIQRTEQRDSAMYRCASSSTPGPQETQYFGPGTRLLVL.

This clonotype was detected only a few times. The J gene is TRBJ2-1, the V gene TRBV9; TRBD2 agrees at 9 bases. The tail of the sequence fits TRBJ2-7 better, so the J call may be wrong. Germline V gene data show CDR1 as SGDLS and CDR2 as YYNGEE. The CDR3 has 15 residues. The CDR3 region is CASSASAGGSYEQYF. The CDR3 DNA follows: TGTGCCAGCAGCGCTTCAGCGGGGGGATCCTACGAGCAGTACTTC.

The gene calls are TRBV20-1 and TRBJ2-1; 9 positions agree with TRBD2. The V segment lost 1 base and the J segment 1 base; nucleotides outside the gene matches: 5. Germline loops: CDR1 DFQATT, CDR2 SNEGSKA (reference sequence). CDR3 length equals 16 residues. CDR3 in DNA: TGCAGTGCTAGAGTTAGCGGGAGCCGATCCTACAATGAGCAGTTCTTC. It translates to CSARVSGSRSYNEQFF.

This clonotype was seen a handful of times. The chain is built from TRBV20-1 and TRBJ2-2; 13 bases align to TRBD2. Trimming removed 5 bases from V and 6 bases from J; junction bases left unmatched: 6. This CDR3 has 15 residues. Germline assignment: CDR1 DFQATT and CDR2 SNEGSKA (reference sequence). CDR3 protein: CSAALGLAGPGELFF. In DNA form, the CDR3 reads TGCAGTGCTGCCTTGGGACTAGCGGGACCCGGGGAGCTGTTTTTT.